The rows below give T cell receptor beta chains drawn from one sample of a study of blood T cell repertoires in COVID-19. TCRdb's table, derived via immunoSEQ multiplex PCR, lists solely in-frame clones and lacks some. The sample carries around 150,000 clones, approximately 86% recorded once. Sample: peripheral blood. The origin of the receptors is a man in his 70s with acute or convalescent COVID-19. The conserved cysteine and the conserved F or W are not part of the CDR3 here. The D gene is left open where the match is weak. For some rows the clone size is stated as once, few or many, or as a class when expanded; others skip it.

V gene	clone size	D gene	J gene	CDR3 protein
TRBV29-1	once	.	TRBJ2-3	SGSKGDTDTQY
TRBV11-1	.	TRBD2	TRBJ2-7	ASSLEAGDVYEQY
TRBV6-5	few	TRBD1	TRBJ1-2	ASSYSGTANYGYT
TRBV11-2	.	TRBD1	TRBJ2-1	ASSPRQGASYNEQF
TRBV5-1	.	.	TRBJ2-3	ASSLAGVSTDTQY
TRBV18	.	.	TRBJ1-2	ASSPELGDYGYT
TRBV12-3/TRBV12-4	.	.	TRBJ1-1	ASTRGTEAF
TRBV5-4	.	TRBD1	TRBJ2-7	ASSRGQGSPLTGEQY
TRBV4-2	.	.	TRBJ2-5	ASSQEWAGQRETQY
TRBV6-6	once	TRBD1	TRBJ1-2	ASSSRDRANYGYT
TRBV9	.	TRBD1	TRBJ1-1	ASSVTGATAEAF
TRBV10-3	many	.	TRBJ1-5	ATSSRWGDLSNQPQH
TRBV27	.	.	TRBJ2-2	ASRGRGANTGELF
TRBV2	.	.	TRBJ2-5	ASSGGVQETQY
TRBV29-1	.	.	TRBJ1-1	SAVGGGWTEAF
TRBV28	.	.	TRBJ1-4	ASSLGGEGDEKLF
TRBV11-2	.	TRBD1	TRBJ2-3	ASSLGGQGATDTQY
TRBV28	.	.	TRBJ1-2	ASSSLDRYGYT
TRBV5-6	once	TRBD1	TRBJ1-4	ASSSSYRDRVNEKLF
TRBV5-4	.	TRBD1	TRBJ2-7	ASSNGDREGWEQY
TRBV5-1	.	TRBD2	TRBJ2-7	ASSLGLAPPTTSSYEQY
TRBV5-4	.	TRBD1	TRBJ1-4	ASSLDPGQSNEKLF
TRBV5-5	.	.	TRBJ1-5	ASSLGEGNQPQH
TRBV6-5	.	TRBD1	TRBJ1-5	ASSNRDRGEPQH
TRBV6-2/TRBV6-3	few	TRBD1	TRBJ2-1	ASSYPGDRGRVEQF